This note documents a single T cell receptor beta chain sequence. The data are from a study of T cell clonotyping in hematopoietic cell transplantation. Repertoires were generated with immunoSEQ multiplex PCR, while TCRdb's copy carries only in-frame clones and drops some. Seen here are approximately 28,000 clones, about 79% observed once, and the top ten hold approximately 24%. Indicated time point: recipient sample about 28 days before transplant, after cytoreduction. Samples: about 28 days before transplant, then days 30, 100 and 180 after. Deletions cut 1 base from V and 5 bases from J, with 9 bases between. This CDR3 is built from 14 residues. Germline CDR1 reads SGHDN; CDR2 reads FVKESK.

The TCR was taken from a woman in her sixties with acute myeloid leukemia. Some clones in this sample may be carry-over from other donors' samples. The rearrangement links TRBV14 to TRBJ2-1, with D uncertain. The source was peripheral blood mononuclear cells, collected before stem cell transplant. The CDR3 nucleotides are TGTGCCAGCAGCCAAGGCATTCGGAACAATGAGCAGTTCTTC. Translation gives CASSQGIRNNEQFF.